The table lists the clone carrying this T cell receptor beta chain with a few counts. Its antigen is as yet unknown. The sample belongs to a study of cytomegalovirus exposure and HLA in healthy donors. Germline lookup yields CDR1 MDHEN and CDR2 SYDVKM. V dropped 6 bases and J dropped 4; count of bases not matched to a gene: 5. The CDR3 loop spans 14 amino acids. Broader study findings: Immune exposure was documented only through CMV serostatus. Earlier results showed most TCR beta V segments being productive about 87% or about 30% of the time. Follow-up analysis later connected one missense variant in DCLRE1C with trimming of TCR beta V- and J-genes. As a later analysis revealed, most CMV-associated TCR beta chains appeared HLA-restricted.

It was with 60 Vbeta and 13 Jbeta primers that the PCR ran. Libraries were prepared by immunoSEQ multiplex PCR; TCRdb keeps only in-frame clonotypes and omits some of them. The sample lists 100,000 to 140,000 clones, 77% occurring once. This receptor was obtained from a male donor in good health and CMV-seronegative. Sequenced: PBMCs. The rearrangement uses TRBV28 and TRBJ1-5, with 8 bases identical to TRBD1. Here the CDR3 reads CASRDRGTNQPQHF. CDR3 nucleotides: TGTGCCAGCAGAGACAGGGGAACGAATCAGCCCCAGCATTTT.